This TCR beta chain originates from a study of blood T cell repertoires in COVID-19. The wider study: PBMCs, B-cell-depleted T cells, or T cells provided the cDNA or gDNA that made up the material.

Germline CDR1 MNHEY, CDR2 SMNVEV (reference sequence). The V segment lost 6 bases and the J segment 0 bases; nucleotides outside the gene matches: 10. This CDR3 contains 17 residues. TCRdb's copy holds only in-frame clones and misses some; the assay was immunoSEQ multiplex PCR. The sample has approximately 260,000 clones, around four fifths seen once; the top ten hold about 4.3%. V is TRBV27 and J is TRBJ1-5; 8 bases align to TRBD1. The source of this sequence is a man between 60 and 75 years old who had recovered from COVID-19. Source material: peripheral blood. The CDR3 region is CASRPAAGGLSNQPQHF. The DNA for the CDR3 is TGTGCCAGCAGGCCGGCGGCAGGGGGCCTTAGCAATCAGCCCCAGCATTTT.